This T cell receptor beta chain is from a study of T cells in tuberculosis. This CDR3 contains 15 residues. CDR1 is SGHRS and CDR2 is YFSETQ in the germline V gene. The V end was cut by 4 bases, the J end by 3 bases, with 13 bases between. Study-level points and caveats: Smaller alpha distances in active tuberculosis partly reflected shorter CDR3-alpha lengths. Smaller distances to GMM-specific TCRs suggested their expansion in active tuberculosis.

Libraries were prepared by immunoSEQ multiplex PCR; TCRdb keeps only in-frame clonotypes and omits some of them. The table lists about 50,000 clones, about 95% of them singletons. Concerning this clone: The antigen is undetermined.

As for time point: new active TB diagnosis, blood taken before or within 7 days of starting treatment. Included patients were adults of at least 18, HIV-seronegative, South African. The source was PBMCs, collected at tuberculosis diagnosis. The TCR originated in an adult with tuberculosis. V and J are TRBV5-1 and TRBJ2-2; no clear D. This chain's CDR3 is CASSPVKSYTGELFF. CDR3 in DNA: TGCGCCAGCAGCCCCGTAAAGAGCTACACCGGGGAGCTGTTTTTT.